This T cell receptor (beta chain) was sequenced for a study of blood T cell repertoires in COVID-19. Background on the study: Specimens from acute and convalescent COVID-19 originated in the United States, Italy and Spain. Sources were T cells, B-cell-depleted T cells, or PBMCs; the material itself was cDNA or gDNA.

Some clones are missing from TCRdb's copy, which holds only in-frame ones; the method was immunoSEQ multiplex PCR. The table includes almost 65,000 clones, roughly 85% detected once. Germline CDR1 and CDR2: SNHLY and FYNNEI. The CDR3 is 14 residues long. Trimming cost V 6 bases and J 7 bases, with 16 bases left between them. This clonotype originated in a woman between 55 and 75 years old with COVID-19, enrolled during active disease. Sequencing input: peripheral blood. This chain uses TRBV2 with TRBJ2-1; possible D gene TRBD2, 5 bases. The CDR3 nucleotides read TGTGCCAGCAGCCCGACGTGGACTGGGAATGAGCAGTTCTTC. Translated: CASSPTWTGNEQFF.